A selection of T cell receptor beta chains follows, all from one sample in a study of cytomegalovirus exposure and HLA in healthy donors. Method: immunoSEQ multiplex PCR; TCRdb's copy keeps in-frame clones and lacks some. This sample carries some 110,000 clones, around 87% of them seen once, and the ten largest clones take 3% to 4%. The source material was PBMCs. The receptors come from a woman aged 18-29 years in good health and CMV-seropositive. CDR3s include the opening cysteine and the closing phenylalanine or tryptophan. Each record gives: J gene, V gene, clone size, D gene, CDR3 DNA, CDR3 protein. A D gene is named only where the DNA matches it firmly. Rows give clone size only sometimes, using once, few, many, or a class for an expanded clone.

J: TRBJ2-7; V: TRBV27; size: once; D: TRBD1; DNA: TGTGCCAGCAGTTTATCGAGAGGGGGCCCCGTCTACGAGCAGTACTTC; CDR3: CASSLSRGGPVYEQYF
J: TRBJ1-5; V: TRBV27; size: .; D: TRBD1; DNA: TGTGCCAGCAGTCCTTGGACAGGGCCGAGAGTCAATCAGCCCCAGCATTTT; CDR3: CASSPWTGPRVNQPQHF
J: TRBJ1-1; V: TRBV5-4; size: .; D: .; DNA: TGTGCCAGCAGCTCCCGAGGGAGGGGTAACACTGAAGCTTTCTTT; CDR3: CASSSRGRGNTEAFF
J: TRBJ2-4; V: TRBV10-1; size: .; D: TRBD1; DNA: TGCGCCAGCAGTGACGGGGCAGGGGGAAACATTCAGTACTTC; CDR3: CASSDGAGGNIQYF
J: TRBJ1-6; V: TRBV7-9; size: few; D: .; DNA: TGTGCCAGCAGCTTAGAGACAGAGAATTCACCCCTCCACTTT; CDR3: CASSLETENSPLHF
J: TRBJ1-3; V: TRBV27; size: .; D: .; DNA: TGTGCCAGCACCCTAACCCCCTTTGGGAGCTCTGGAAACACCATATATTTT; CDR3: CASTLTPFGSSGNTIYF
J: TRBJ2-7; V: TRBV6-1; size: .; D: .; DNA: TGTGCCAGCACAGGCGGGGACGAGCAGTACTTC; CDR3: CASTGGDEQYF
J: TRBJ2-7; V: TRBV6-5; size: few; D: TRBD1; DNA: TGTGCCAGCAGTCGACAGGGTTCCGAGCAGTACTTC; CDR3: CASSRQGSEQYF
J: TRBJ2-6; V: TRBV10-3; size: .; D: TRBD1; DNA: TGTGCCATCAGCCCCGGGACAGGGGTACCTGGGGCCAACGTCCTGACTTTC; CDR3: CAISPGTGVPGANVLTF
J: TRBJ1-5; V: TRBV2; size: .; D: .; DNA: TGTGCCAGCAGCACCCGGCACGGCGGTAATCAGCCCCAGCATTTT; CDR3: CASSTRHGGNQPQHF
J: TRBJ2-7; V: TRBV2; size: .; D: TRBD2; DNA: TGTGCCAGCGGGGAGCGGGAGCCACCCTACGAGCAGTACTTC; CDR3: CASGEREPPYEQYF
J: TRBJ1-1; V: TRBV28; size: once; D: .; DNA: TGTGCCAGCAGCTTTAACTACAGGGTGGGCACTGAAGCTTTCTTT; CDR3: CASSFNYRVGTEAFF
J: TRBJ2-7; V: TRBV7-8; size: .; D: TRBD1; DNA: TGTGCCAGCAGCAAAGAAGGGACAGGGGCCCAATTTTTCTCCTACGAGCAGTACTTC; CDR3: CASSKEGTGAQFFSYEQYF
J: TRBJ1-1; V: TRBV2; size: .; D: .; DNA: TGTGCCAGCATCCGAATTGAACGGACTGAAGCTTTCTTT; CDR3: CASIRIERTEAFF
J: TRBJ2-7; V: TRBV20-1; size: .; D: .; DNA: TGCAGTGCTAGAGGGGGCCACGAGCAGTACTTC; CDR3: CSARGGHEQYF
J: TRBJ1-5; V: TRBV5-1; size: .; D: TRBD1; DNA: TGCGCCAGCAGCTTGGGGGCAGGGGGAAAAAATCAGCCCCAGCATTTT; CDR3: CASSLGAGGKNQPQHF
J: TRBJ2-7; V: TRBV5-4; size: .; D: TRBD1; DNA: TGTGCCAGCAGCTTGTCCGGGACAGGGGACTACGGATACGAGCAGTACTTC; CDR3: CASSLSGTGDYGYEQYF
J: TRBJ2-7; V: TRBV27; size: .; D: TRBD2; DNA: TGTGCCAGCAGTCAATCCGGGACTAGCGGTTCCGAGCAGTACTTC; CDR3: CASSQSGTSGSEQYF
J: TRBJ2-7; V: TRBV11-1; size: .; D: .; DNA: TGTGCCAGCAGCTTAGACATTTTTGTTTCCGAGCAGTACTTC; CDR3: CASSLDIFVSEQYF
J: TRBJ1-5; V: TRBV4-1; size: .; D: .; DNA: TGCGCCAGCAGCCAAGGTGTTGCTGGGCGGACAGAACTCAATCAGCCCCAGCATTTT; CDR3: CASSQGVAGRTELNQPQHF
J: TRBJ2-3; V: TRBV7-3; size: .; D: TRBD1; DNA: TGTGCCAGCAGCTTAACTGGGACAGGGGGGGGCACAGATACGCAGTATTTT; CDR3: CASSLTGTGGGTDTQYF
J: TRBJ2-3; V: TRBV7-8; size: .; D: .; DNA: TGTGCCAGCAGCTTATTCGGAGTGCGCACAGATACGCAGTATTTT; CDR3: CASSLFGVRTDTQYF
J: TRBJ2-3; V: TRBV7-2; size: .; D: TRBD1; DNA: TGTGCCAGCAGCCCTCCCCCCGGGGGACAGGGGCCAGATACGCAGTATTTT; CDR3: CASSPPPGGQGPDTQYF
J: TRBJ2-7; V: TRBV2; size: .; D: .; DNA: TGTGCCAGCAGAAGGGACTTAAACGAGCAGTACTTC; CDR3: CASRRDLNEQYF
J: TRBJ1-4; V: TRBV29-1; size: .; D: .; DNA: TGCAGCGTTCGTTTTCTCAATGAAAAACTGTTTTTT; CDR3: CSVRFLNEKLFF
J: TRBJ2-1; V: TRBV27; size: .; D: .; DNA: TGTGCCAGCAGTTTACTTGACGGGACAAGCTCCTACAATGAGCAGTTCTTC; CDR3: CASSLLDGTSSYNEQFF
J: TRBJ2-5; V: TRBV14; size: .; D: TRBD1; DNA: TGTGCCAGCAGCCTGGACAGGGGGCACGAGACCCAGTACTTC; CDR3: CASSLDRGHETQYF
J: TRBJ2-2; V: TRBV30; size: .; D: TRBD2; DNA: TGTGCCTGGTGGGCGGGAGGCGGAACCGGGGAGCTGTTTTTT; CDR3: CAWWAGGGTGELFF
J: TRBJ2-5; V: TRBV7-9; size: .; D: .; DNA: TGTGCCAGCAGCTTCGGCCAAGAGACCCAGTACTTC; CDR3: CASSFGQETQYF
J: TRBJ2-7; V: TRBV28; size: once; D: .; DNA: TGTGCCAGCAGCACAGGGGACTTCCGCTCCTACGAGCAGTACTTC; CDR3: CASSTGDFRSYEQYF
J: TRBJ1-1; V: TRBV4-2; size: .; D: .; DNA: TGTGCCAGCAGCCAAGCGGGGAAGAGGGACACTGAAGCTTTCTTT; CDR3: CASSQAGKRDTEAFF
J: TRBJ2-2; V: TRBV19; size: .; D: TRBD2; DNA: TGTGCCAGTAGCCCACTAGCTGGGAGGGCCGTCGGGGAGCTGTTTTTT; CDR3: CASSPLAGRAVGELFF
J: TRBJ1-2; V: TRBV7-9; size: .; D: .; DNA: TGTGCCAGCAGCTTAGCGGGCCTCCACTATGGCTACACCTTC; CDR3: CASSLAGLHYGYTF
J: TRBJ1-5; V: TRBV11-3; size: .; D: .; DNA: TGTGCCAGCAGCTTACGGGGTAGCGATCAGCCCCAGCATTTT; CDR3: CASSLRGSDQPQHF
J: TRBJ2-7; V: TRBV6-5; size: .; D: TRBD1; DNA: TGTGCTTCCTCAGGGGGCTTCAACGAGCAGTACTTC; CDR3: CASSGGFNEQYF
J: TRBJ1-1; V: TRBV7-2; size: .; D: .; DNA: TGTGCCAGCAGCTTAGCAGGGGTGACGGAAGCTTTCTTT; CDR3: CASSLAGVTEAFF
J: TRBJ1-1; V: TRBV14; size: .; D: .; DNA: TGTGCCAGCAGCCAAGAGTCAGGAAGGCAGGTAAAAGCTTTCTTT; CDR3: CASSQESGRQVKAFF
J: TRBJ1-1; V: TRBV5-1; size: .; D: .; DNA: TGCGCCAGCAGCAGGACACAAGGCTGGGCTGAAGCTTTCTTT; CDR3: CASSRTQGWAEAFF
J: TRBJ1-2; V: TRBV28; size: .; D: TRBD1; DNA: TGTGCCAGCAGTTTGGACAGGAGAAACTATGGCTACACCTTC; CDR3: CASSLDRRNYGYTF
J: TRBJ1-4; V: TRBV6-5; size: .; D: .; DNA: TGTGCCACGCGATTGGGGGGGCCGGAAGAAAAACTGTTTTTT; CDR3: CATRLGGPEEKLFF
J: TRBJ1-2; V: TRBV7-3; size: .; D: .; DNA: TGTGCCAGCAGCCGCCCTGGACAGTTCTATGGCTACACCTTC; CDR3: CASSRPGQFYGYTF
J: TRBJ2-7; V: TRBV11-2; size: .; D: TRBD1; DNA: TGTGCCAGCAGCCCCGGGACAGGGGGCCAACCGAGCGAGCAGTACTTC; CDR3: CASSPGTGGQPSEQYF
J: TRBJ2-7; V: TRBV19; size: .; D: .; DNA: TGTGCCAGTAGTATCCAGGCCCCCTACGAGCAGTACTTC; CDR3: CASSIQAPYEQYF
J: TRBJ1-6; V: TRBV11-1; size: .; D: .; DNA: TGTGCCAGCAGCTTAGCGAGGGCGTCACCCCTCCACTTT; CDR3: CASSLARASPLHF